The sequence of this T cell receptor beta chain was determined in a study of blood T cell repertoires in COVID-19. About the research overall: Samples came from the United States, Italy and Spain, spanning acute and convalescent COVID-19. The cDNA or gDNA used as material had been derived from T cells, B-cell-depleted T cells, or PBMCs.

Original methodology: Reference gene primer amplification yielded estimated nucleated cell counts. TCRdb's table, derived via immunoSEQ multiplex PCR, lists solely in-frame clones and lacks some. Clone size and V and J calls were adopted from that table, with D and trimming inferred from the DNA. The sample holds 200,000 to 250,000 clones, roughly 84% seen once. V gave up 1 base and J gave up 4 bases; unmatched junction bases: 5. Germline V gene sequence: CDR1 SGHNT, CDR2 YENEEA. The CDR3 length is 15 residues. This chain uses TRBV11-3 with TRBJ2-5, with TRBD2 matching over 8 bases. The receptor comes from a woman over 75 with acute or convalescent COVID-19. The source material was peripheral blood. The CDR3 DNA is TGTGCCAGCAGCTTAGCTGCGGGGGGAATAGAGACCCAGTACTTC. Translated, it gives CASSLAAGGIETQYF.